This is a list of T cell receptor beta chains from one sample in a study of T cell responses to AZD1222 COVID-19 vaccine. Assay used: immunoSEQ multiplex PCR; TCRdb lists only in-frame clones, some missing. This table holds approximately 110,000 clones, roughly 90% found once. Here the sequenced sample was peripheral blood, taken on day 0 of AZD1222 vaccination. These receptors came from an adult in good health. Each CDR3 is given with its conserved first and last residue. Each record gives: clone size, D gene, J gene, CDR3 length, V gene, CDR3 protein, CDR3 DNA. The D gene is left open where the match is weak. Rows may omit the clone size; those that give it use once, few, many or a size class.

.,.,TRBJ2-1,13,TRBV4-2,CASSQRGLGKQFF,TGTGCCAGCAGCCAAAGGGGCCTCGGTAAGCAGTTCTTC
once,.,TRBJ2-7,15,TRBV19,CASSIGHPGTYEQYF,TGTGCCAGTAGTATAGGGCACCCAGGGACCTACGAGCAGTACTTC
.,.,TRBJ2-5,15,TRBV7-2,CASSFHSGPQETQYF,TGTGCCAGCAGCTTTCACTCGGGGCCACAAGAGACCCAGTACTTC
.,TRBD2,TRBJ2-1,16,TRBV12-5,CASGRVGTSGGRPAFF,TGTGCTAGTGGTCGAGTTGGGACTAGCGGGGGTCGGCCGGCATTCTTC
.,.,TRBJ2-5,13,TRBV7-2,CASSLTYQETQYF,TGTGCCAGCAGCTTAACATACCAAGAGACCCAGTACTTC
.,.,TRBJ2-3,15,TRBV3-1/TRBV3-2,CASSPTESFTDTQYF,TGTGCCAGCAGCCCGACGGAAAGTTTCACAGATACGCAGTATTTT
.,.,TRBJ2-7,15,TRBV27,CASSLTLGRTYEQYF,TGTGCCAGCAGCCTAACACTAGGGAGGACCTACGAGCAGTACTTC
.,TRBD1,TRBJ1-4,13,TRBV29-1,CSVGTGLNEKLFF,TGCAGCGTTGGGACAGGTCTTAATGAAAAACTGTTTTTT
.,.,TRBJ1-2,15,TRBV27,CASSNTRGTNYGYTF,TGTGCCAGCAGCAATACGAGGGGGACAAACTATGGCTACACCTTC
.,.,TRBJ2-5,16,TRBV6-5,CASSYSGRGNQETQYF,TGTGCCAGCAGTTACTCTGGCAGGGGAAACCAAGAGACCCAGTACTTC
.,TRBD1,TRBJ2-1,14,TRBV24-1,CATRGQGVNNEQFF,TGTGCCACCAGAGGACAGGGAGTTAACAATGAGCAGTTCTTC
.,.,TRBJ2-3,15,TRBV7-2,CASSLDGRFTDTQYF,TGTGCCAGCAGCTTAGATGGTCGCTTCACAGATACGCAGTATTTT
.,.,TRBJ1-4,14,TRBV19,CASNTGSTNEKLFF,TGTGCCAGTAATACAGGGTCAACTAATGAAAAACTGTTTTTT
.,TRBD1,TRBJ1-2,14,TRBV7-9,CASSFGDRDNGYTF,TGTGCCAGCAGCTTCGGAGACAGGGATAATGGCTACACCTTC
.,.,TRBJ2-1,12,TRBV30,CAWSYGANEQFF,TGTGCCTGGAGCTATGGGGCGAATGAGCAGTTCTTC
.,TRBD1,TRBJ1-6,15,TRBV9,CASSVGQGANSPLHF,TGTGCCAGCAGCGTAGGCCAGGGGGCTAATTCACCCCTCCACTTT
.,TRBD2,TRBJ2-1,15,TRBV11-3,CASSLGLAGFNEQFF,TGTGCCAGCAGCTTGGGACTAGCGGGATTCAATGAGCAGTTCTTC
.,TRBD1,TRBJ1-1,13,TRBV18,CASSPQGGAEAFF,TGTGCCAGCTCACCTCAGGGGGGGGCTGAAGCTTTCTTT
.,TRBD1,TRBJ1-2,13,TRBV5-6,CASSLDRGQGYTF,TGTGCCAGCAGCTTGGACAGGGGGCAAGGCTACACCTTC
.,.,TRBJ1-1,13,TRBV18,CASFPGLGAEAFF,TGTGCCAGCTTCCCCGGATTGGGGGCTGAAGCTTTCTTT
.,TRBD1,TRBJ1-1,13,TRBV19,CATADRANTEAFF,TGTGCCACTGCTGACAGGGCGAACACTGAAGCTTTCTTT
.,.,TRBJ1-1,13,TRBV27,CASSTGWDTEAFF,TGTGCCAGCAGCACGGGTTGGGACACTGAAGCTTTCTTT
.,TRBD1,TRBJ1-6,15,TRBV6-4,CASSDRTGENSPLHF,TGTGCCAGCAGTGACCGGACAGGGGAAAATTCACCCCTCCACTTT
.,TRBD1,TRBJ2-5,14,TRBV5-4,CASSRDRNQETQYF,TGTGCCAGCAGCCGGGACAGGAATCAAGAGACCCAGTACTTC
.,.,TRBJ2-7,17,TRBV10-3,CAIRGTKGSTTLSEQYF,TGTGCCATCAGGGGGACAAAGGGGTCTACGACTTTGAGCGAGCAGTACTTC
.,TRBD1,TRBJ1-3,22,TRBV4-2,CASSQEVLRQGVSLSSGNTIYF,TGTGCCAGCAGCCAAGAGGTGTTGCGACAGGGGGTTTCCCTAAGCTCTGGAAACACCATATATTTT
.,TRBD1,TRBJ2-3,15,TRBV7-9,CASSQDRASTDTQYF,TGTGCCAGCAGCCAGGACAGGGCATCCACAGATACGCAGTATTTT
.,.,TRBJ1-4,13,TRBV6-5,CASSYSISRELFF,TGTGCCAGCAGTTACTCGATAAGTCGAGAACTGTTTTTT
.,.,TRBJ2-3,14,TRBV28,CASSFRGLTDTQYF,TGTGCCAGCAGTTTCCGGGGACTCACAGATACGCAGTATTTT
.,TRBD1,TRBJ1-2,13,TRBV29-1,CSVLTGGAGGYTF,TGCAGCGTCCTAACAGGGGGCGCGGGTGGCTACACCTTC
.,.,TRBJ2-3,15,TRBV11-1,CASSLSGTFTDTQYF,TGTGCCAGCAGCTTATCTGGGACCTTCACGGATACGCAGTATTTT
.,.,TRBJ2-3,16,TRBV7-6,CASSPRWGSVTDTQYF,TGTGCCAGCAGTCCAAGGTGGGGTAGCGTCACAGATACGCAGTATTTT
few,TRBD1,TRBJ1-2,16,TRBV2,CASSISGTGGRDGYTF,TGTGCCAGCAGTATCTCCGGGACAGGGGGTCGCGATGGCTACACCTTC
.,.,TRBJ1-2,14,TRBV3-1/TRBV3-2,CASSQDPRSTGYTF,TGTGCCAGCAGCCAAGATCCCAGGTCGACTGGCTACACCTTC
.,TRBD1,TRBJ1-2,14,TRBV7-9,CASSSSRTGYGYTF,TGTGCCAGCAGCTCCTCCCGGACAGGGTACGGCTACACCTTC
.,.,TRBJ1-2,15,TRBV4-2,CASSQDMGGDYGYTF,TGTGCCAGCAGCCAAGATATGGGAGGAGACTATGGCTACACCTTC
.,.,TRBJ2-2,11,TRBV19,CASSLAGELFF,TGTGCCAGTAGTCTAGCCGGGGAGCTGTTTTTT
once,.,TRBJ2-5,19,TRBV2,CASSAPLSRAGTAKETQYF,TGTGCCAGCAGTGCCCCTCTCTCCCGGGCGGGTACGGCTAAAGAGACCCAGTACTTC
.,.,TRBJ1-2,10,TRBV29-1,CSVSQSGYTF,TGCAGCGTGTCCCAGTCTGGCTACACCTTC
.,.,TRBJ2-1,15,TRBV7-3,CASSLDPGAYNEQFF,TGTGCCAGCAGCTTAGATCCGGGAGCTTACAATGAGCAGTTCTTC
.,.,TRBJ2-1,14,TRBV29-1,CSVMSSGSWVEQFF,TGCAGCGTTATGTCTTCGGGGTCGTGGGTTGAGCAGTTCTTC
.,.,TRBJ2-2,16,TRBV6-2/TRBV6-3,CASSYPGTQNTGELFF,TGTGCCAGCAGTTATCCGGGGACACAGAACACCGGGGAGCTGTTTTTT
.,.,TRBJ1-2,11,TRBV20-1,CSARGGNRYTF,TGCAGTGCCAGAGGGGGTAACCGCTACACCTTC
once,TRBD1,TRBJ1-2,14,TRBV7-3,CASSLLDRDYGYTF,TGTGCCAGCAGCTTACTCGACAGGGATTATGGCTACACCTTC
.,.,TRBJ2-1,15,TRBV7-9,CASSLLAQAYNEQFF,TGTGCCAGCAGCTTATTAGCGCAAGCTTACAATGAGCAGTTCTTC
.,.,TRBJ2-2,15,TRBV10-3,CAIWQGGGNTGELFF,TGTGCCATCTGGCAGGGTGGGGGGAACACCGGGGAGCTGTTTTTT
few,.,TRBJ1-2,16,TRBV4-2,CASSQLLRTDHYGYTF,TGTGCCAGCAGCCAATTACTTCGGACGGACCACTATGGCTACACCTTC
once,.,TRBJ2-6,14,TRBV6-2/TRBV6-3,CASSRFSGANVLTF,TGTGCCAGCAGTCGGTTCTCTGGGGCCAACGTCCTGACTTTC
few,TRBD2,TRBJ2-2,18,TRBV30,CAWRRFGLAGGGAGELFF,TGTGCCTGGAGAAGGTTTGGGCTAGCGGGAGGAGGGGCCGGGGAGCTGTTTTTT
.,.,TRBJ1-6,15,TRBV7-6,CASSLGGARNSPLHF,TGTGCCAGCAGCTTAGGGGGGGCGCGAAATTCACCCCTCCACTTT
.,.,TRBJ1-4,13,TRBV7-9,CASSLGQLEKLFF,TGTGCCAGCAGCTTAGGACAGCTTGAAAAACTGTTTTTT
.,TRBD1,TRBJ2-7,13,TRBV4-3,CASSQSGQGKQYF,TGCGCCAGCAGCCAATCGGGACAGGGCAAGCAGTACTTC
.,TRBD2,TRBJ2-1,16,TRBV7-2,CASSLVSGGNYNEQFF,TGTGCCAGCAGCTTAGTTAGCGGGGGCAACTACAATGAGCAGTTCTTC